These 24 T cell receptor beta chains were all obtained from the same sample, sequenced in a study of blood T cell repertoires in COVID-19. The method was immunoSEQ multiplex PCR; TCRdb's version includes in-frame clones alone and lacks a portion of them. The sample consists of around 170,000 clones, about 88% of them appearing once. What was sequenced was peripheral blood. The source is a woman in her thirties with active or convalescent COVID-19.

This chain links TRBV12-3 or TRBV12-4 with TRBJ1-2; perhaps TRBD1 as D (5 bases). This CDR3 comprises 11 residues. Between the trimmed V and J ends, which lost 6 bases and 8 bases, there was a span of 10 bases. The CDR3 DNA sequence: TGTGCCAGCAGCCCGAAGGGGGGCTACACCTTC. It encodes CASSPKGGYTF.

V gene TRBV30 combines with J gene TRBJ2-5; maybe TRBD2 (7 bases). Trimming pared 1 base from V and 4 bases from J, leaving 22 bases between. CDR1 and CDR2 (germline): GTSNPN, SVGIG (reference sequence). The CDR3 spans 17 residues. The CDR3 DNA is TGTGCCTGGAGTGCCCCCGGGCGGGGGCTTTTATTAGAGACCCAGTACTTC. Encoded protein: CAWSAPGRGLLLETQYF.

The rearrangement uses TRBV7-8 and TRBJ1-1; no reliable D call. The CDR3 runs to 13 residues. V was shortened by 3 bases and J by 1 base, with 6 bases between the two germline ends. The germline CDR1 and CDR2 sequences are SGHVS and FQNEAQ. As DNA, the CDR3 is TGTGCCAGCAGCTTTTCATCGAACACTGAAGCTTTCTTT. Protein sequence: CASSFSSNTEAFF.

This rearrangement joins TRBV6-5 to TRBJ2-1, with D possibly matching TRBD2 (6 bases). Trimming took off 6 bases at V and 8 bases at J, with 8 bases between the two ends. The CDR3 is made up of 11 amino acids. Germline V gene sequence: CDR1 MNHEY, CDR2 SVGAGI. This chain's CDR3 is CASSGRDEQFF. CDR3 coding DNA: TGTGCCAGCAGCGGGAGAGATGAGCAGTTCTTC.

J is TRBJ1-1 and V is TRBV27, with D perhaps matching TRBD1 (5 bases). V was shortened by 4 bases and J by 1 base, with 13 bases between the two germline ends. Germline V gene data show CDR1 as MNHEY and CDR2 as SMNVEV (reference sequence). CDR3 size: 15 residues. Written as DNA, the CDR3 is TGTGCCAGCAGTTCCCTCAGGGTGGGGAACACTGAAGCTTTCTTT. This gives the protein CASSSLRVGNTEAFF.

Comment on this clone: The junction differs from germline at one of its ends, possibly a read error. This chain connects TRBV7-7 to TRBJ2-1; TRBD2 matches at 10 bases. Germline V lookup: CDR1 SSHAT, CDR2 FNYEAQ (reference sequence). The CDR3 is made up of 17 amino acids. The CDR3 spells CASSLGSGRSSYNEQFF. The CDR3 DNA is TGTGCTAGCAGCTTAGGTAGCGGGAGGAGCTCCTACAATGAGCAGTTCTTC.

The V and J genes are TRBV5-6 and TRBJ1-4; 10 nucleotides match TRBD1. This CDR3 is built from 15 residues. Germline V gene lookup returns CDR1 SGHDT and CDR2 YYEEEE. Trimming at V came to 4 bases and at J to 6 bases, leaving 6 bases not matched to a gene. The CDR3 nucleotides read TGTGCCAGCAGCGGAGGGACAGGGGATTATGAAAAACTGTTTTTT. This translates into CASSGGTGDYEKLFF.

This chain joins TRBV5-4 and TRBJ1-1, with D unclear. Germline loops: CDR1 SGHNT, CDR2 YYREEE (reference sequence). There are 16 residues in the CDR3. Trimming removed 4 bases from V and 0 bases from J, with 16 bases in between. CDR3 protein: CASSPLRAGMNTEAFF. The CDR3, as DNA: TGTGCCAGCAGCCCCTTACGAGCCGGGATGAACACTGAAGCTTTCTTT.

The chain combines TRBV5-1 with TRBJ1-5; D is unresolved. From germline, CDR1 is SGHRS and CDR2 YFSETQ. The V gene lost 0 bases and the J gene lost 7 bases, with 11 bases spanning the gap. This CDR3 has 14 amino acids. Here the CDR3 DNA reads TGCGCCAGCAGCTTGGACGGGATCGGGCAGCCCCAGCATTTT. As protein: CASSLDGIGQPQHF.

V gene TRBV6-5 combines with J gene TRBJ1-5; 9 bases are shared with TRBD1. V lost 4 bases, J lost 3 bases, and 4 bases stayed unmatched. The CDR3 length is 15 residues. Looked up from germline, CDR1 is MNHEY and CDR2 is SVGAGI. The CDR3: CASSSGQGHNQPQHF. Here the CDR3 DNA reads TGTGCCAGCAGTTCCGGACAGGGGCACAATCAGCCCCAGCATTTT.

The V call is TRBV6-1, the J call TRBJ2-7, with 7 bases fitting TRBD2. The CDR3 totals 16 residues. V shed 4 bases and J 0 bases; nucleotides not matched to a gene: 9. Germline CDR1 is MNHNS and CDR2 is SASEGT. The CDR3 DNA sequence: TGTGCCAGCAGTGCTCAAAGCGGGGTGCTCTCCTACGAGCAGTACTTC. This codes for CASSAQSGVLSYEQYF.

The chain links TRBV11-3 to TRBJ2-3; 9 nucleotides match TRBD2. V gave up 5 bases and J gave up 7 bases; unmatched junction bases: 13. Germline V gene data show CDR1 as SGHNT and CDR2 as YENEEA. The CDR3 spans 16 residues. This chain's CDR3 is CASSNYGGGAPNTQYF. The CDR3 DNA reads as TGTGCCAGCAGCAACTATGGCGGGGGGGCCCCCAATACGCAGTATTTT.

This chain uses TRBV6-5 with TRBJ2-5; perhaps TRBD1 as D (6 bases). In germline, CDR1 is MNHEY, CDR2 SVGAGI. Trimming cost V 0 bases and J 5 bases, with 10 bases left between them. CDR3 length equals 14 residues. DNA for the CDR3: TGTGCCAGCAGTTACTCGACAGGATATGAGACCCAGTACTTC. The encoded protein is CASSYSTGYETQYF.

CDR3 nucleotide sequence: TGTGCCAGCCATCCCACTCGGGGGTCGAACACTGAAGCTTTCTTT. Translating gives CASHPTRGSNTEAFF. This chain uses TRBV2 with TRBJ1-1; possibly TRBD1 for D (5 bases). Germline CDR1 reads SNHLY; CDR2 reads FYNNEI. This CDR3 comprises 15 residues. V shed 8 bases and J shed 1 base, with 17 bases lying between them.

The V gene is TRBV27, the J gene TRBJ1-1; 9 bases agree with TRBD1. After removal of 5 bases from V and 4 bases from J, the junction contained 8 bases not matched to a gene. CDR3 size: 15 residues. Germline CDR1 and CDR2: MNHEY and SMNVEV (reference sequence). The CDR3 is CASSPIQGAFTEAFF. CDR3 nucleotide sequence: TGTGCCAGCAGTCCCATACAGGGGGCGTTCACTGAAGCTTTCTTT.

The chain joins TRBV5-1 to TRBJ2-2; D may be TRBD2 (6 bases). The germline V gene encodes CDR1 SGHRS and CDR2 YFSETQ. V lost 4 bases and J lost 4, with 11 bases in between. This CDR3 contains 14 residues. CDR3 sequence reads: CASSLERVTGELFF. Here the CDR3 DNA reads TGCGCCAGCAGCCTGGAGCGGGTCACCGGGGAGCTGTTTTTT.

The chain is built from TRBV5-1 and TRBJ2-3; unclear D gene. Germline V lookup: CDR1 SGHRS, CDR2 YFSETQ. The CDR3 totals 13 residues. V was clipped by 4 bases and J by 6 bases, with 12 bases between them. Written as DNA, the CDR3 is TGCGCCAGCAGCCCAGAAGTCGCTGATACGCAGTATTTT. Translation gives CASSPEVADTQYF.

The V call is TRBV11-2, the J call TRBJ1-2, with 7 bases fitting TRBD1. Trimming removed 2 bases from V and 7 bases from J; junction bases left unmatched: 4. The CDR3 covers 13 residues. The V gene's germline CDR1 is SGHAT and CDR2 FQNNGV. The CDR3 sequence: CASSLTRQGGYTF. DNA of the CDR3: TGTGCCAGCAGCTTAACCCGACAGGGTGGCTACACCTTC.

This clone was recorded a few times. The V and J genes are TRBV2 and TRBJ1-6; D call uncertain. This CDR3 has 14 residues. Germline CDR1 and CDR2: SNHLY and FYNNEI. V dropped 0 bases and J dropped 10 bases, with 10 bases sitting between them. CDR3 region: CASSEAGVSSPLHF. In DNA, the CDR3 is TGTGCCAGCAGTGAAGCCGGGGTCTCCTCACCCCTCCACTTT.

The CDR3 DNA is TGTGCCAGCGAGGGGAACACTGAAGCTTTCTTT. Protein sequence: CASEGNTEAFF. The V gene is TRBV18, the J gene TRBJ1-1; unclear D gene. Germline loops: CDR1 KGHSH, CDR2 LQKENI. V lost 8 bases to trimming and J lost 1 base, with 5 bases between them. The CDR3 contains 11 residues.

Here the CDR3 DNA reads TGTGCCAGCTCACCACAGGACACGAACTCCTACGAGCAGTACTTC. This gives the protein CASSPQDTNSYEQYF. This chain joins TRBV18 and TRBJ2-7; tentatively, D is TRBD1 (5 bases). CDR3 length: 15 amino acids. Trimming left V 1 base short and J 0 bases short, with 10 bases between. The V gene's germline CDR1 is KGHSH and CDR2 LQKENI.

This clone has just one count. The genes are TRBV28 and TRBJ1-1, with D unclear. The CDR3 runs 17 residues. V lost 6 bases to trimming and J lost 1 base, with 21 bases between them. Germline CDR1 reads MDHEN; CDR2 reads SYDVKM. Here the CDR3 DNA reads TGTGCCAGCAGGCCAACTCCCGGGTCCAGCCCGAACACTGAAGCTTTCTTT. Translating it yields CASRPTPGSSPNTEAFF.

The genes are TRBV3-1 (or the pseudogene TRBV3-2) and TRBJ1-4; D call uncertain. V was cut by 2 bases and J by 5 bases, with 6 bases left in between. The CDR3 has 13 amino acids. CDR1 LGHDT and CDR2 YNNKEL come from the germline V gene (reference sequence). CDR3 DNA: TGTGCCAGCAGCCAAACCGGGAATGAAAAACTGTTTTTT. It encodes CASSQTGNEKLFF.

V gene TRBV19 combines with J gene TRBJ1-1, with a possible D match to TRBD1 (6 bases). From germline, CDR1 is LNHDA and CDR2 SQIVND (reference sequence). The CDR3 spans 14 residues. Trimming took 5 bases from V and 5 from J, leaving 15 bases between them. CDR3 sequence reads: CASSLGYQGTEAFF. CDR3 coding DNA: TGTGCCAGTAGTCTAGGGTATCAGGGGACTGAAGCTTTCTTT.